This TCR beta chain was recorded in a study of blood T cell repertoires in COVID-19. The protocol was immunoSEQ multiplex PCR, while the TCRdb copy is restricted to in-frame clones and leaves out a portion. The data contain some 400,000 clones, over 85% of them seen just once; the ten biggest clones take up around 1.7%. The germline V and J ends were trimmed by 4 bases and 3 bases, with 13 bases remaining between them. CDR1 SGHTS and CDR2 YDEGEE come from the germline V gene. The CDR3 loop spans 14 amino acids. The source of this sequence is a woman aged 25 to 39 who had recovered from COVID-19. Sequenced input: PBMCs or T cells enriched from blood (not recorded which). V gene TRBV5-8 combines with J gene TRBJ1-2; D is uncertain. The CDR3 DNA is TGTGCCAGCAGCCGGGAGGGTGTGGACTATGGCTACACCTTC. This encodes CASSREGVDYGYTF.